The 15 T cell receptor beta chains given below trace back to one sample, sequenced in a study of CXCR3-negative and CXCR3-positive naive CD8 T cells (dated by TCRdb to between 2018 and 2021). Reads for this sample came from a NextSeq 550. The Human TCR Profiling Kit (MiLaboratory) was used to make UMI-labeled 5' RACE TRB cDNA libraries. TCRdb reprocessed the reads and lists each CDR3 protein sequence as a single entry, with no DNA. The table for this sample lists 100,000 or so distinct CDR3 sequences. Clones ranked in the top ten supply approximately 1.7% of the sample. The sequencing input was naive CXCR3- CD8+ T cells from blood. The cell subset or site label of this sample denotes: CD45RO-CCR7+CD27+CD95- naive CD8+ T cells lacking CXCR3 (TNR3-). These receptors were taken from a human donor in good health. Some clones in this sample may be carry-over from other donors' samples.

The V gene is TRBV10-3, the J gene TRBJ2-7; as DNA is missing, the TRBD1 call by TCRdb cannot be tested. The CDR3 has 13 amino acids. Germline CDR1 ENHRY, CDR2 SYGVKD. CDR3 amino acids: CAVKAQGSPPKYF.

This chain uses TRBV7-9 with TRBJ2-3; the TRBD2 assignment by TCRdb is unverifiable without DNA. Germline V lookup: CDR1 SEHNR, CDR2 FQNEAQ (reference sequence). CDR3 length: 17 residues. CDR3 residues: CASSLGTSGDGTDTQYF. The full variable domain, completed using reference TRBV7-9 and TRBJ2-3, is DTGVSQNPRHKITKRGQNVTFRCDPISEHNRLYWYRQTLGQGPEFLTYFQNEAQLEKSRLLSDRFSAERPKGSFSTLEIQRTEQGDSAMYLCASSLGTSGDGTDTQYFGPGTRLTVL.

V is TRBV11-2 and J is TRBJ2-7; TCRdb picks TRBD2, but there is no DNA to check that call. Per the germline V gene, CDR1 is SGHAT and CDR2 is FQNNGV. This CDR3 spans 15 amino acids. The CDR3 sequence: CASSLEAGPGYEQYF.

The CDR3 spells CASSLGTGAHEQYF. V is TRBV4-1 and J is TRBJ2-7; the TRBD1 assignment by TCRdb is unverifiable without DNA. Per the germline V gene, CDR1 is MGHRA and CDR2 is YSYEKL. This CDR3 spans 14 amino acids.

The chain carries TRBV12-3 or TRBV12-4 and TRBJ2-7; checking the TCRdb D call of TRBD1 is not possible without DNA. CDR3 size: 14 residues. The CDR3 here is CASRGGNSDGEQYF.

This rearrangement joins TRBV5-1 to TRBJ2-1; TCRdb picks TRBD2, but there is no DNA to check that call. The CDR3 length is 15 residues. CDR1 and CDR2 from the germline V gene are SGHRS and YFSETQ. CDR3 region: CASSLLAGGIDEQFF.

CDR3 residues: CSVEDWSAGEQETQYF. The chain recombines TRBV29-1 with TRBJ2-5; TCRdb's D gene call, TRBD2, goes unchecked for lack of DNA. This CDR3 region has 16 residues. The V gene's germline CDR1 is SQVTM and CDR2 ANQGSEA.

The chain is built from TRBV15 and TRBJ2-1; TCRdb reports TRBD1, a call that lacks DNA to check it against. This CDR3 comprises 12 residues. Germline assignment: CDR1 LNHNV and CDR2 YYDKDF (reference sequence). CDR3 sequence: CATSEGGNEQFF.

V and J are TRBV12-3 or TRBV12-4 and TRBJ2-7; the TCRdb call, TRBD1, lacks DNA for checking. CDR3 length equals 14 residues. This chain's CDR3 is CASCETGETHEQYF.

The chain is built from TRBV6-9 and TRBJ2-3; TCRdb names TRBD1, which stays unverified in the absence of DNA. The CDR3 extends over 13 amino acids. From germline, CDR1 is MNHGY and CDR2 SVAAGI. The CDR3: CASPLGQLDTQYF.

The chain combines TRBV12-3 or TRBV12-4 with TRBJ2-7; TCRdb picks TRBD1, but there is no DNA to check that call. The CDR3 covers 14 residues. The CDR3 spells CASSIPGQGNEQYF.

The chain joins TRBV27 to TRBJ2-7. CDR1 MNHEY and CDR2 SMNVEV come from the germline V gene (reference sequence). The CDR3 has 14 residues. The CDR3 loop is CASHIGMGPYEQYF.

V is TRBV29-1 and J is TRBJ2-2. This CDR3 contains 11 residues. In germline, CDR1 is SQVTM, CDR2 ANQGSEA. The CDR3 sequence: CSVQDGGELFF.

The chain links TRBV10-3 to TRBJ2-3; the D gene TCRdb calls, TRBD2, cannot be checked with no DNA. This CDR3 has 13 residues. Per germline, CDR1 ENHRY and CDR2 SYGVKD. This chain's CDR3 is CAITGGRYDTQYF.

The genes are TRBV4-1 and TRBJ1-2; TCRdb names TRBD1, which stays unverified in the absence of DNA. This CDR3 has 17 amino acids. The V gene's germline CDR1 is MGHRA and CDR2 YSYEKL. CDR3 amino acids: CASSQDSWGAVNYGYTF.